This T cell receptor beta chain stems from a study of shared clonotypes between healthy human individuals. Using immunoSEQ multiplex PCR, the repertoire was profiled, and TCRdb retains in-frame clones only, with some absent. Among some 470,000 clones listed, 76% were seen once. The CDR3 totals 19 residues. V gave up 3 bases and J gave up 7 bases; unmatched junction bases: 15. Germline V gives CDR1 SGHAT, CDR2 FQNNGV. The origin of this receptor is a middle-aged woman in good health. Some clones in this sample may be carry-over from other donors' samples. The sequenced sample was PBMCs. This sequence joins TRBV11-2 and TRBJ2-1, with TRBD2 matching 13 bases. CDR3 protein: CASSFSSPGLAGVPNEQFF. CDR3 bases: TGTGCCAGCAGCTTCTCCAGCCCTGGACTAGCGGGAGTCCCTAATGAGCAGTTCTTC.